One sample yielded the 23 T cell receptor beta chains listed below, sequenced in a study of T cell responses to AZD1222 COVID-19 vaccine (dated by TCRdb to the early 2020s). The library came from the immunoSEQ multiplex PCR assay. TCRdb retrieved this table from immuneACCESS and kept in-frame rearrangements only. Not all clones are present; in checked studies, unresolved V genes account for under half, and no reason is known for the remainder. The sample has roughly 150,000 clones on record, 93% of them singletons. The ten largest clones add up to about 5.1% of the sample. The time point label of this sample denotes: baseline before first vaccination. Sequenced here: peripheral blood, sampled on day 0 of AZD1222 vaccination. Receptors were obtained from an adult in good health.

This sequence joins TRBV19 and TRBJ1-1; tentative D call: TRBD1 (5 bases). This CDR3 has 17 residues. Trimming removed 4 bases at V and 0 bases at J, with 18 bases between. Germline V gene data show CDR1 as LNHDA and CDR2 as SQIVND (reference sequence). The CDR3 DNA follows: TGTGCCAGTAGTAGTTGGGGTCGAGGGGCCGTGAACACTGAAGCTTTCTTT. Protein sequence: CASSSWGRGAVNTEAFF.

The J gene is TRBJ1-2, the V gene TRBV19; D gene unclear. Trimming left V 5 bases short and J 4 bases short, with 14 bases between. The CDR3 totals 14 residues. In germline, CDR1 is LNHDA, CDR2 SQIVND (reference sequence). Written as DNA, the CDR3 is TGTGCCAGTAGTGGCCGAGCCCGCATCTATGGCTACACCTTC. It codes for CASSGRARIYGYTF.

The chain carries TRBV20-1 and TRBJ1-1, with D hard to call. CDR3 size: 11 residues. V was shortened by 5 bases and J by 6 bases, with 10 bases between the two germline ends. Per germline, CDR1 DFQATT and CDR2 SNEGSKA (reference sequence). DNA for the CDR3: TGCAGTGCTCCCAGACTGGCTGAAGCTTTCTTT. It encodes CSAPRLAEAFF.

CDR3 amino acids: CSVRSSLLYNEQFF. The CDR3 DNA follows: TGCAGCGTTAGGTCCAGCCTACTCTACAATGAGCAGTTCTTC. J is TRBJ2-1 and V is TRBV29-1, with D unresolved. Germline V CDR1 and CDR2: SQVTM, ANQGSEA. This CDR3 comprises 14 residues. V dropped 5 bases and J dropped 3 bases, with 14 bases sitting between them.

J is TRBJ1-6 and V is TRBV5-1; TRBD1 matches at 10 bases. The junction had 0 bases not matched to a gene; V was cut back by 0 bases and J by 6 bases. This CDR3 has 15 amino acids. Germline V lookup: CDR1 SGHRS, CDR2 YFSETQ. The CDR3, as DNA: TGCGCCAGCAGCTTGGGGACAGGGGGTAATTCACCCCTCCACTTT. Protein: CASSLGTGGNSPLHF.

This rearrangement joins TRBV28 to TRBJ1-2; a weak D match, TRBD1 (5 bases). The length of the CDR3 is 14 residues. The ends were cut back, 1 base at V and 4 bases at J, with 10 bases in the middle. The germline V gene encodes CDR1 MDHEN and CDR2 SYDVKM. Written as DNA, the CDR3 is TGTGCCAGCAGTTTATCTGGGGGGATCTATGGCTACACCTTC. It yields the protein CASSLSGGIYGYTF.

The chain links TRBV12-3 or TRBV12-4 to TRBJ1-5, with D unclear. V lost 1 base, J lost 5 bases, and 3 bases lay in between. The CDR3 spans 12 residues. In nucleotides, the CDR3 is TGTGCCAGCAGTTTAGGATATCAGCCCCAGCATTTT. It translates to CASSLGYQPQHF.

The J gene is TRBJ2-3, the V gene TRBV6-5, with 11 bases lining up with TRBD1. Looked up from germline, CDR1 is MNHEY and CDR2 is SVGAGI. The trim removed 7 bases at V and 3 bases at J, leaving 6 bases unmatched. The length of the CDR3 is 15 residues. CDR3 in amino acids: CASTGRDRGTDTQYF. CDR3 nucleotide sequence: TGTGCCAGCACTGGCCGGGACAGGGGGACAGATACGCAGTATTTT.

This chain uses TRBV12-2 with TRBJ2-1; the table's D call TRBD2 went unverified against the DNA. TRBV12-2 is described as a pseudogene. There are 18 residues in the CDR3. Written as DNA, the CDR3 is TGTGCAAGTCGCTTAGGTAAGGCTAGCACACGTCCCTACAATGAGCAGTTCTTC. Translation gives CASRLGKASTRPYNEQFF.

This rearrangement joins TRBV28 to TRBJ2-7; possible D gene TRBD2, 7 bases. CDR1 is MDHEN, CDR2 SYDVKM, per germline. Trimming shortened V by 2 bases and J by 2 bases, and 10 bases separated the two germline ends. This CDR3 contains 14 residues. The CDR3 loop is CASSLGGGPYEQYF. CDR3 in DNA: TGTGCCAGCAGTTTAGGCGGGGGCCCCTACGAGCAGTACTTC.

The rearrangement uses TRBV11-3 and TRBJ2-3, with D perhaps TRBD2 (5 bases). The CDR3 sequence is 14 residues long. Germline CDR1 reads SGHNT; CDR2 reads YENEEA. Trimming stripped 3 bases from V and 4 bases from J, with 11 bases between. CDR3 in DNA: TGTGCCAGCAGCTTTGGCAGAGGGTCAGATACGCAGTATTTT. As protein: CASSFGRGSDTQYF.

This chain uses TRBV5-6 with TRBJ1-5; the D is unclear. V was cut by 0 bases and J by 6 bases, with 10 bases left in between. The CDR3 has 14 amino acids. Per the germline V gene, CDR1 is SGHDT and CDR2 is YYEEEE. DNA for the CDR3: TGTGCCAGCAGCTTGGGTCTCACCGCTCAGCCCCAGCATTTT. Its translation is CASSLGLTAQPQHF.

The rearrangement uses TRBV7-9 and TRBJ1-1; D gene unclear. The germline V gene has CDR1 SEHNR and CDR2 FQNEAQ (reference sequence). With 2 bases removed from V and 1 base from J, the gap between germline ends came to 5 bases. The CDR3 length is 13 residues. The CDR3: CASSLKANTEAFF. The CDR3 bases are TGTGCCAGCAGCTTAAAGGCGAACACTGAAGCTTTCTTT. The complete variable domain, with remaining parts taken from reference TRBV7-9 and TRBJ1-1, reads DTGVSQNPRHKITKRGQNVTFRCDPISEHNRLYWYRQTLGQGPEFLTYFQNEAQLEKSRLLSDRFSAERPKGSFSTLEIQRTEQGDSAMYLCASSLKANTEAFFGQGTRLTVV.

The CDR3 region has the DNA TGCGCCAGCAGCTCGGGGCTGATTCAGGACACCTACGAGCAGTACTTC. Residues: CASSSGLIQDTYEQYF. The chain couples TRBV5-1 to TRBJ2-7, with D perhaps matching TRBD1 or TRBD2 (5 bases each). The CDR3 totals 16 residues. CDR1 and CDR2 (germline): SGHRS, YFSETQ. The V end lost 3 bases, the J end lost 2 bases, and 18 bases lay between the germline ends.

The rearrangement uses TRBV4-1 and TRBJ1-2, with a weak D call TRBD1 (6 bases). CDR1 MGHRA and CDR2 YSYEKL come from the germline V gene. The CDR3 is 13 residues long. V was shortened by 0 bases and J by 8 bases, with 10 bases between the two germline ends. CDR3 sequence (DNA): TGCGCCAGCAGCCAAGAACCGGGGGGCGGCTACACCTTC. Its protein is CASSQEPGGGYTF.

CDR3 sequence (DNA): TGTGCCAGCAGGCCAGGGGCTACCGGGGACTACACCTTC. It encodes CASRPGATGDYTF. The chain links TRBV27 to TRBJ1-2; weak D call: TRBD1 (6 bases). The germline V gene has CDR1 MNHEY and CDR2 SMNVEV (reference sequence). Trimming removed 6 bases at V and 10 bases at J, with 18 bases between. CDR3 length: 13 amino acids.

V gene TRBV13 combines with J gene TRBJ2-2; D unresolved. CDR3 length: 14 amino acids. Trimming took 0 bases from V and 4 from J, leaving 6 bases between them. CDR1 is PRHDT, CDR2 FYEKMQ, per germline (reference sequence). The CDR3 spells CASSLGSPTGELFF. The CDR3 DNA follows: TGTGCCAGCAGCTTAGGCTCCCCCACCGGGGAGCTGTTTTTT. Filled out from reference TRBV13 and TRBJ2-2, the complete variable domain reads AAGVIQSPRHLIKEKRETATLKCYPIPRHDTVYWYQQGPGQDPQFLISFYEKMQSDKGSIPDRFSAQQFSDYHSELNMSSLELGDSALYFCASSLGSPTGELFFGEGSRLTVL.

The rearrangement links TRBV19 to TRBJ2-2, with D unresolved. Trimming pared 4 bases from V and 0 bases from J, leaving 6 bases between. This CDR3 has 14 amino acids. CDR1 is LNHDA, CDR2 SQIVND, per germline (reference sequence). CDR3 region: CASSRQANTGELFF. The DNA for the CDR3 is TGTGCCAGTAGTAGGCAAGCGAACACCGGGGAGCTGTTTTTT.

The J gene is TRBJ2-7, the V gene TRBV4-2, with 7 nucleotides matching TRBD2. V was pared by 3 bases and J by 0 bases, with 8 bases of the junction left unmatched. The CDR3 has 16 amino acids. Germline V gene sequence: CDR1 LGHNA, CDR2 YNFKEQ. The CDR3 sequence is CASSHGSGLSSYEQYF. The CDR3 DNA is TGTGCCAGCAGCCACGGTAGCGGGCTAAGCTCCTACGAGCAGTACTTC.

This clone came up a few times. This chain connects TRBV10-3 to TRBJ1-2; no clear D gene. Trimming shortened V by 3 bases and J by 5 bases, and 10 bases separated the two germline ends. The CDR3 runs 13 residues. CDR1 is ENHRY and CDR2 is SYGVKD in the germline V gene. CDR3 sequence: CAISDPGVYGYTF. CDR3 DNA: TGTGCCATCAGTGACCCTGGAGTATATGGCTACACCTTC.

The chain recombines TRBV6-6 with TRBJ1-4; no firm D call. Germline CDR1 and CDR2: MNHNY and SVGAGI (reference sequence). Trimming pared 6 bases from V and 8 bases from J, leaving 7 bases between. This CDR3 is 11 amino acids long. The DNA of the CDR3 is TGTGCCAGCAGGAGAGAGGAAAAACTGTTTTTT. It translates to CASRREEKLFF.

The rearrangement links TRBV5-8 to TRBJ2-7; a possible D gene is TRBD1 (6 bases). Germline loops: CDR1 SGHTS, CDR2 YDEGEE. The CDR3 runs to 13 residues. V was trimmed by 4 bases and J by 4 bases, leaving 12 bases between them. Here the CDR3 reads CASSTSTGYEQYF. CDR3 bases: TGTGCCAGCAGCACCTCTACAGGGTACGAGCAGTACTTC.

The chain joins TRBV6-2 or TRBV6-3 to TRBJ2-5, with D maybe TRBD2 (5 bases). Germline assignment: CDR1 MNHEY and CDR2 SVGEGT. Trimming cost V 5 bases and J 5 bases, with 18 bases left between them. This CDR3 has 15 amino acids. The CDR3 sequence is CASSTAEGVEETQYF. The DNA for the CDR3 is TGTGCCAGCAGTACCGCAGAGGGAGTAGAGGAGACCCAGTACTTC.